The text below deals with one T cell receptor (beta chain). What it binds is not known. Healthy bone marrow donors formed the donor group. The PCR was carried out with 60 Vbeta primers and 13 Jbeta primers. The method was immunoSEQ multiplex PCR; TCRdb's version includes in-frame clones alone and lacks a portion of them. This sample yields 95,000 to 110,000 clones, of which 66% are seen a single time; under 3.5% belongs to the top ten. The data originate from a study of cytomegalovirus exposure and HLA in healthy donors. Whole-study findings and limits: In a later analysis, an Asian-associated ancestry cluster reportedly showed fewer N-insertions than the roughly 730-donor mean. A later analysis reported that several of the most significant clusters appeared to be linked to common viral pathogens, among them Epstein-Barr virus. Equally common other TCR beta chains were less clonally expanded than HLA-associated ones, a later analysis found.

V dropped 5 bases and J dropped 3 bases, with 17 bases sitting between them. CDR1 is LNHDA, CDR2 SQIVND, per germline (reference sequence). The CDR3 covers 16 residues. Sequences were obtained from PBMCs. The origin of this receptor is a woman between 50 and 59 years old in good health and CMV-seronegative. This chain joins TRBV19 and TRBJ1-5; possible D gene TRBD1, 6 bases. CDR3 sequence reads: CASSGVSTGFNQPQHF. The CDR3 DNA reads as TGTGCCAGTAGTGGGGTATCGACAGGATTCAATCAGCCCCAGCATTTT.